This T cell receptor (beta chain) was recorded in a study of vaccination effects on CD4 cells after COVID-19. Study conclusions and caveats: Within healthy vaccinees, only 1 of 255 vaccine-induced clones displayed cross-reactivity with common cold coronaviruses. Long after vaccination, the clones induced by infection and by vaccine shrank markedly in size.

Worth noting for this clone: What it binds is not known.

Here immunoSEQ multiplex PCR was the method, and the copy in TCRdb shows in-frame clones only, minus some. Of approximately 26,000 clones listed, roughly three quarters are singletons. Prior to sequencing, the ViraFEST assay stimulated PBMC with viral peptide pools, which expanded the antigen-specific CD4+ T cells. The culture ran for nine to eleven days, and then CD4+ T cells were isolated. Two doses of either BNT162b2 or mRNA-1273 were given to each participant. Nucleocapsid antibodies were negative in the vaccine recipients, who had never had SARS-CoV-2 infection. Half-medium replacement with IL-2 medium occurred on days 3 and 7. Deletions cut 0 bases from V and 2 bases from J, with 9 bases between. This CDR3 spans 15 amino acids. Per the germline V gene, CDR1 is SGHRS and CDR2 is YFSETQ.

The chain links TRBV5-1 to TRBJ1-5; possible D gene TRBD1, 5 bases. The TCR sequence derives from a human donor who received a COVID-19 vaccine. The material was CD4+ T cells from PBMCs cultured with SARS-CoV-2 spike peptides, obtained after COVID-19 vaccination. The CDR3 loop is CASSLAGRGNQPQHF. The CDR3 DNA sequence: TGCGCCAGCAGCTTGGCGGGACGAGGCAATCAGCCCCAGCATTTT.